Listed below are T cell receptor beta chains from one sample, sequenced in a study of T cell responses to AZD1222 COVID-19 vaccine. Assay: immunoSEQ multiplex PCR; the TCRdb copy retains only in-frame clones and omits some. Of around 130,000 clones listed, more than 90% are singletons. The sequences come from peripheral blood, collected 28 days after the second AZD1222 dose. Receptors were obtained from an adult who received the AZD1222 COVID-19 vaccine. CDR3s include the opening cysteine and the closing phenylalanine or tryptophan. The D gene is left open where the match is weak. Size is stated for part of the rows, as once, few or many counts, or as a class when the clone is expanded.

D: NA; J: TRBJ2-5; V: TRBV18; size: NA; DNA: TGTGCCAGCTCTCGTGGGGGAGAAGAGACCCAGTACTTC; CDR3: CASSRGGEETQYF
D: NA; J: TRBJ2-1; V: TRBV11-1; size: NA; DNA: TGTGCCAGCAGCTCCGTGACGGGTCAGGGGGAGCAGTTCTTC; CDR3: CASSSVTGQGEQFF
D: NA; J: TRBJ1-4; V: TRBV19; size: once; DNA: TGTGCCAGTAGTATCCCTGGCCGAGGGGCAACTAATGAAAAACTGTTTTTT; CDR3: CASSIPGRGATNEKLFF
D: NA; J: TRBJ1-6; V: TRBV19; size: NA; DNA: TGTGCCAGTAGTCTTTCACAGGGATCCGCATCACCCCTCCACTTT; CDR3: CASSLSQGSASPLHF
D: NA; J: TRBJ2-1; V: TRBV7-8; size: NA; DNA: TGTGCCAGCAGCCTTCGACCCAGCGATGAGCAGTTCTTC; CDR3: CASSLRPSDEQFF
D: NA; J: TRBJ1-5; V: TRBV28; size: few; DNA: TGTGCCAGCAGTTCTGGACTAGAGCTACTTTTT; CDR3: CASSSGLELLF
D: TRBD1; J: TRBJ2-2; V: TRBV7-2; size: NA; DNA: TGTGCCAGCAGAGCCACAGGGGGGTCCGGGGAGCTGTTTTTT; CDR3: CASRATGGSGELFF
D: TRBD1; J: TRBJ2-7; V: TRBV18; size: NA; DNA: TGTGCCAGCTCCCCCGGGACAGGGACTTACGAGCAGTACTTC; CDR3: CASSPGTGTYEQYF
D: NA; J: TRBJ1-5; V: TRBV27; size: once; DNA: TGTGCCAGCAGTTTAATCAATCAGCCCCAGCATTTT; CDR3: CASSLINQPQHF
D: TRBD1; J: TRBJ2-3; V: TRBV30; size: NA; DNA: TGTGCCTGGAGTGAGGGACAGTCCAGAGGAGATACGCAGTATTTT; CDR3: CAWSEGQSRGDTQYF
D: NA; J: TRBJ1-1; V: TRBV19; size: NA; DNA: TGTGCCAGTAGCCGACAGCGCGACACTGAAGCTTTCTTT; CDR3: CASSRQRDTEAFF
D: NA; J: TRBJ1-6; V: TRBV5-1; size: NA; DNA: TGCGCCAGCAGCTCGGGAGAGGGGGGTCAGGTCCCCCTCCACTTT; CDR3: CASSSGEGGQVPLHF
D: TRBD2; J: TRBJ2-5; V: TRBV4-2; size: NA; DNA: TGTGCCAGCAGCCCCCGGCTAGCGGGAGAGACCCAGTACTTC; CDR3: CASSPRLAGETQYF
D: NA; J: TRBJ1-1; V: TRBV29-1; size: NA; DNA: TGCAGCGTTGATGAGGTCGGGGAAGCTGAAGCTTTCTTT; CDR3: CSVDEVGEAEAFF
D: TRBD1; J: TRBJ1-6; V: TRBV11-2; size: once; DNA: TGTGCCAGCAGCTTAGCGGGACAGGGTAATTCACCCCTCCACTTT; CDR3: CASSLAGQGNSPLHF
D: TRBD2; J: TRBJ2-3; V: TRBV4-1; size: NA; DNA: TGCGCCAGCAGCCAAGGGGTGGGACTAGAGGAAGATACGCAGTATTTT; CDR3: CASSQGVGLEEDTQYF
D: NA; J: TRBJ2-1; V: TRBV27; size: NA; DNA: TGTGCCAGCAGTTTATCCACAAAAGAGCAGTTCTTC; CDR3: CASSLSTKEQFF
D: NA; J: TRBJ2-7; V: TRBV7-8; size: NA; DNA: TGTGCCAGCAGCCGTAGCGGCTACGAGCAGTACTTC; CDR3: CASSRSGYEQYF
D: NA; J: TRBJ2-1; V: TRBV2; size: NA; DNA: TGTGCCAGCAGCCCCTTTAATGAGCAGTTCTTC; CDR3: CASSPFNEQFF
D: NA; J: TRBJ2-7; V: TRBV11-3; size: once; DNA: TGTGCCAGCAGCAAGGGGCTAGAGCAGTACTTC; CDR3: CASSKGLEQYF
D: TRBD2; J: TRBJ2-1; V: TRBV24-1; size: NA; DNA: TGTGCCACCAGTGATTTCAGGCTAGCGGGTTACAATGAGCAGTTCTTC; CDR3: CATSDFRLAGYNEQFF
D: NA; J: TRBJ2-7; V: TRBV9; size: once; DNA: TGTGCCAGCAACGGGTACGGGGGTTCGGACGAGCAGTACTTC; CDR3: CASNGYGGSDEQYF
D: NA; J: TRBJ2-1; V: TRBV2; size: NA; DNA: TGTGCCAGCGGTGGAGGTGGGACTCAGAGCAATGAGCAGTTCTTC; CDR3: CASGGGGTQSNEQFF
D: NA; J: TRBJ2-6; V: TRBV19; size: NA; DNA: TGTGCCAGTAGTTCTCTGGCCGGGGCCAACGTCCTGACTTTC; CDR3: CASSSLAGANVLTF
D: TRBD1; J: TRBJ1-5; V: TRBV18; size: NA; DNA: TGTGCCAGCTCACCACCGGGACAGGGTGTTCAGCCCCAGCATTTT; CDR3: CASSPPGQGVQPQHF
D: NA; J: TRBJ1-1; V: TRBV9; size: NA; DNA: TGTGCCAGCAGCGTGGGGAGGCAGAACACTGAAGCTTTCTTT; CDR3: CASSVGRQNTEAFF
D: TRBD1; J: TRBJ1-4; V: TRBV29-1; size: NA; DNA: TGCAGCGTTGCGGGACAGCCTACGGAAAAACTGTTTTTT; CDR3: CSVAGQPTEKLFF
D: TRBD2; J: TRBJ2-7; V: TRBV29-1; size: NA; DNA: TGCAGCGTGGGAGGGGACTACGAGCAGTACTTC; CDR3: CSVGGDYEQYF
D: TRBD1; J: TRBJ1-3; V: TRBV5-1; size: NA; DNA: TGCGCCAGCAGTTGGGCCGGGACAGTCTCTGGAAACACCATATATTTT; CDR3: CASSWAGTVSGNTIYF